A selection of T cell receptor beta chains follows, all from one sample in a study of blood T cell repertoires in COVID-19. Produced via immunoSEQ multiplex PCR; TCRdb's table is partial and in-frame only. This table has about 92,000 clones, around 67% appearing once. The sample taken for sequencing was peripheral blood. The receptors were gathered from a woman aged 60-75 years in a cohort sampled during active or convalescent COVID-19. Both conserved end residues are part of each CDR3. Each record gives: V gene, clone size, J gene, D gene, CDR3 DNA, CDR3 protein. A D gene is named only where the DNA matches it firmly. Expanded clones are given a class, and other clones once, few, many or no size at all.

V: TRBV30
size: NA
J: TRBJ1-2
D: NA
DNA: TGTGCCTGGAGTGTAGGGGACACCCACAAGCGCTACACCTTC
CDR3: CAWSVGDTHKRYTF

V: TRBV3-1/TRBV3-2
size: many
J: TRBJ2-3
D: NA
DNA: TGTGCCAGCAGCCAAGGAGGGGGAGCAGATACGCAGTATTTT
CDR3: CASSQGGGADTQYF

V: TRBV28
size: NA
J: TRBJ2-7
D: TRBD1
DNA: TGTGCCAGCAGTTCACCGGGACAGGGGGCCTACGAGCAGTACTTC
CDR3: CASSSPGQGAYEQYF

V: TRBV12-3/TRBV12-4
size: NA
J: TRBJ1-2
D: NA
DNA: TGTGCCAGCAGTTTAGGGGGGGGACCTGGCTACACCTTC
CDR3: CASSLGGGPGYTF

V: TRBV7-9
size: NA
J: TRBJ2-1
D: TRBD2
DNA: TGTGCCAGCAGCTTGGTAGCGGGGGTATTATTCAATGAGCAGTTCTTC
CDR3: CASSLVAGVLFNEQFF

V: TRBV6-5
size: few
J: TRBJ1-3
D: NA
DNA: TGTGCCAGCAGTTACCGGGACACCTCTGGAAACACCATATATTTT
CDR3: CASSYRDTSGNTIYF

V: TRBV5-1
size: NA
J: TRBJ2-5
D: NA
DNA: TGCGCCAGCAGCTTGGAATCGGCTAGTTCGGGGGAGACCCAGTACTTC
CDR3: CASSLESASSGETQYF

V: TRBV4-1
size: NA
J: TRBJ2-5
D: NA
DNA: TGCGCCAGCAGCTCCACTCGGGGGGAGACCCAGTACTTC
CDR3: CASSSTRGETQYF

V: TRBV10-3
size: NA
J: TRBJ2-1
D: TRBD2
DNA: TGTGCCATCACCCAGCGGGGGTTCTCCTACAATGAGCAGTTCTTC
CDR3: CAITQRGFSYNEQFF

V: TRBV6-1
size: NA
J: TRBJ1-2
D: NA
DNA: TGTGCCAGCAGTGAACAGGGATGGGGCTACACCTTC
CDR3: CASSEQGWGYTF

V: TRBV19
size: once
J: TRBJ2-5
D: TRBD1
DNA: TGTGCCAGTAGTATTTGGAACAGGGGGAAAGAGACCCAGTACTTC
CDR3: CASSIWNRGKETQYF

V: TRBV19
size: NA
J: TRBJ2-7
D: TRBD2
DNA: TGTGCCAGTAGGGGGACTAGCGTCGGGGCCCACGAGCAGTACTTC
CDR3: CASRGTSVGAHEQYF

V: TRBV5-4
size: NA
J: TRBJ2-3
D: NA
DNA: TGTGCCAGCAGCTTGGTCCGGGGAACAGATACGCAGTATTTT
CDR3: CASSLVRGTDTQYF

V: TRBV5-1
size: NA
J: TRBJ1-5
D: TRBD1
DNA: TGCGCCAGCAGCTTGGATGGACAGGGGGTACAGCCCCAGCATTTT
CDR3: CASSLDGQGVQPQHF

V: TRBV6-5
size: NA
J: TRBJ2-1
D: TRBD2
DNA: TGTGCCAGCGGACTAGCGGGGGGCAATGAGCAGTTCTTC
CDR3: CASGLAGGNEQFF

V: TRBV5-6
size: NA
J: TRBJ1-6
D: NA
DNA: TGTGCCAGCAGCTTTCGTACAGGGATCCCTAATTCACCCCTCCACTTT
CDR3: CASSFRTGIPNSPLHF

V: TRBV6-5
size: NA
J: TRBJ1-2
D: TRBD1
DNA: TGTGCCAGCCGTCAGGGGGCCCTTAAAGGTGGCTACACCTTC
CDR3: CASRQGALKGGYTF

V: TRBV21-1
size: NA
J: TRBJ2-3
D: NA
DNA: TGTGCCAGCAGCTCCCGGGCTAGCGTAGGGACAGATACGCAGTATTTT
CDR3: CASSSRASVGTDTQYF

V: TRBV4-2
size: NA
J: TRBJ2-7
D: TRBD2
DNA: TGTGCCAGCAGCCCACTGGGCGGGGGGGCCTACGAGCAGTACTTC
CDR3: CASSPLGGGAYEQYF

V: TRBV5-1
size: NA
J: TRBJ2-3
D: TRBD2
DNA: TGCGCCAGCAGCTCCCCAAAACTAGCGGGGGATGCAGATACGCAGTATTTT
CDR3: CASSSPKLAGDADTQYF

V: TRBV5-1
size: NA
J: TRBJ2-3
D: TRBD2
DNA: TGCGCCAGCAGCAGAGTAGGGACTAGCGGGGGGCTCTCAACCACAGATACGCAGTATTTT
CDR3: CASSRVGTSGGLSTTDTQYF

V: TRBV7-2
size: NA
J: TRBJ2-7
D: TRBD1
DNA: TGTGCCAGCAGCACACGGACAGGGGGCAACTACGAGCAGTACTTC
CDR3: CASSTRTGGNYEQYF

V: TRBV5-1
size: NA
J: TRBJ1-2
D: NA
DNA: TGCGCCAGCAGCCGTGACAGGACGGATTATGGCTACACCTTC
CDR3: CASSRDRTDYGYTF

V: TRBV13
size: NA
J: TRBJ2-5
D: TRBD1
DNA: TGTGCCAGCAGCTTAGGGGACAGGGACAGAAAGACCCAGTACTTC
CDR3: CASSLGDRDRKTQYF

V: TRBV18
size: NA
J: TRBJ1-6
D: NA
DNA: TGTGCCAGCTCACCGGCAGGGCGGTCCAATTCACCCCTCCACTTT
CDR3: CASSPAGRSNSPLHF

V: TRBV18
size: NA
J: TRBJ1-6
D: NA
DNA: TGTGCCAGCTCACCAACAGTTCCTAATTCACCCCTCCACTTT
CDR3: CASSPTVPNSPLHF

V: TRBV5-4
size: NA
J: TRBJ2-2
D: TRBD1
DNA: TGTGCCAGCAGCTTAATACACAGGGGCGGGGAGCTGTTTTTT
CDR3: CASSLIHRGGELFF

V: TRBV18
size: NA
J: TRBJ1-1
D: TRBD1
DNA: TGTGCCAGCTCACCAAGGGGGCTGGGGACTGAAGCTTTCTTT
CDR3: CASSPRGLGTEAFF

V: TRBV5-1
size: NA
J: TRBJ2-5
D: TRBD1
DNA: TGCGCCAGCGGTATGACAGGGGGAGGGGAGACCCAGTACTTC
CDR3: CASGMTGGGETQYF

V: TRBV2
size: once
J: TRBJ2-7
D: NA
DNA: TGTGCCAGCAGTGGGGCAGGGGCGCTCTACGAGCAGTACTTC
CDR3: CASSGAGALYEQYF

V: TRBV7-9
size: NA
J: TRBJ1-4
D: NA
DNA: TGTGCCAGCAGCCCCCCCCTTGGGGGCGGATCAACTAATGAAAAACTGTTTTTT
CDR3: CASSPPLGGGSTNEKLFF

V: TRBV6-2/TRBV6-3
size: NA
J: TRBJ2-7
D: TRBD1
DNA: TGTGCCAGCAGCCTAACCCGACAGGGAGCATCCTACGAGCAGTACTTC
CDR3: CASSLTRQGASYEQYF

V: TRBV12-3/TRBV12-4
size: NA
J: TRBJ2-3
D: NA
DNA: TGTGCCAGCACCCGGGATGAGGGTCTTCCTCAGTATTTT
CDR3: CASTRDEGLPQYF

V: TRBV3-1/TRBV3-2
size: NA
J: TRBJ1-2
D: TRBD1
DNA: TGTGCCAGCAGCCAACGTGGACAGGGCAACTATGGCTACACCTTC
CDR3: CASSQRGQGNYGYTF

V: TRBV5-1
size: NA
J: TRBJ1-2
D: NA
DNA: TGCGCCAGCAGCTTCAGGGGTAGGAGCTACACCTTC
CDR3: CASSFRGRSYTF

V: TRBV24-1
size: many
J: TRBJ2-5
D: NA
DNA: TGTGCCACCAGTGATCAGAAAGAGACCCAGTACTTC
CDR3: CATSDQKETQYF

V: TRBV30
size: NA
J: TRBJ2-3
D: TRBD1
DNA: TGTGCCGGATATGGGGGACAGGGCCCAGATACGCAGTATTTT
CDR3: CAGYGGQGPDTQYF

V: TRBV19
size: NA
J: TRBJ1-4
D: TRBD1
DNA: TGTGCCAGTAGTCCGATGGGACAGGGGGGGAATAAGAATGAAAAACTGTTTTTT
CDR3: CASSPMGQGGNKNEKLFF

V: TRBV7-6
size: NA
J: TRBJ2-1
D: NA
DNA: TGTGCCAGCAGCCCGGGACAAAGAACCTACAATGAGCAGTTCTTC
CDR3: CASSPGQRTYNEQFF

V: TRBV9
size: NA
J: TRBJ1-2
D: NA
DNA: TGTGCCAGCAGCGCAGCTAACTATGGCTACACCTTC
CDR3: CASSAANYGYTF

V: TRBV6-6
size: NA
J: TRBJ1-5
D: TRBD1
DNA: TGTGCCAGCAGCGCCCCGGGACAGGGTGGTCAGCCCCAGCATTTT
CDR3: CASSAPGQGGQPQHF

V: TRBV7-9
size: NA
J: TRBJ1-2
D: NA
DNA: TGTGCCAGCAGCTTAGCGGACAGCCCTTATGGCTACACCTTC
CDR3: CASSLADSPYGYTF

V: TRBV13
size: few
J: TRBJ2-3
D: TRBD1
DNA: TGTGCCAGCAGCTTAAGCCCAGGACAGGGTGTAGATACGCAGTATTTT
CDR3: CASSLSPGQGVDTQYF

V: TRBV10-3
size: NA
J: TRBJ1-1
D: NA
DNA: TGTGCCATCAGACCTCATGAGGTTGGTGAAGCTTTCTTT
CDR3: CAIRPHEVGEAFF

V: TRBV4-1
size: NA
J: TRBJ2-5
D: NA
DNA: TGCGCCAGCAGCCAAGATACAGGCGAAGAGACCCAGTACTTC
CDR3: CASSQDTGEETQYF

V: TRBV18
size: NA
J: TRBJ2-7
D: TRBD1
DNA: TGTGCCAGCTCACGGACAGGGGACGAGCAGTACTTC
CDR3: CASSRTGDEQYF

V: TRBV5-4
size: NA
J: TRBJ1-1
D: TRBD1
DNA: TGTGCCAGCAGCCCTTCGGACAGGGGGCACACTGAAGCTTTCTTT
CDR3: CASSPSDRGHTEAFF

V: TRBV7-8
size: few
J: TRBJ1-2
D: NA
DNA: TGTGCCAGCAGTTTCACAGAGAGTAACTATGGCTACACCTTC
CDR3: CASSFTESNYGYTF

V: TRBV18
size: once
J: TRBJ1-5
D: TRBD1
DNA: TGTGCCAGCTCACGGGCAAAGACAGGGAGTTTTCAGCCCCAGCATTTT
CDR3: CASSRAKTGSFQPQHF

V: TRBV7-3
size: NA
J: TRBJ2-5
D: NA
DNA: TGTGCCAGCAGCTTACACGGACAAAGCCAAGAGACCCAGTACTTC
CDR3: CASSLHGQSQETQYF

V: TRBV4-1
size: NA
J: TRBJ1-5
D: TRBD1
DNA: TGCGCCAGCAGCCAAGAACAGGGGGGGACAGGTAGCAATCAGCCCCAGCATTTT
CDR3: CASSQEQGGTGSNQPQHF

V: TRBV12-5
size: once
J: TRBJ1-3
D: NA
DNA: TGTGCTAGTGGTATATCAGGGGCTGGAAACACCATATATTTT
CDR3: CASGISGAGNTIYF

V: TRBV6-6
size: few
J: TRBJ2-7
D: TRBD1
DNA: TGTGCCAGCAGCCCGGGACAGTACTCCTACGAGCAGTACTTC
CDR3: CASSPGQYSYEQYF

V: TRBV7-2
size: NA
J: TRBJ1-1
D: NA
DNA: TGTGCCAGCAACCAGAATATGAACACTGAAGCTTTCTTT
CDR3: CASNQNMNTEAFF

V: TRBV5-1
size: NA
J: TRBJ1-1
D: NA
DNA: TGCGCCAGCAGCGCGGAACAGGGTAGGACTGAAGCTTTCTTT
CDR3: CASSAEQGRTEAFF